This TCR beta chain derives from a study of PD-1 blockade in classical Hodgkin lymphoma. General study results and limits: The origin of the repertoire differences remains undefined, with disease activity or prior therapy as possible causes. Reported baseline diversity: healthy donors highest, relapsed/refractory patients lowest.

Following autologous stem cell transplantation, relapse occurred in every patient, and exposure to brentuximab vedotin varied. Best responses fell into complete response, partial response or progressive disease. Turning to this clone: What it binds is not known. The sample carries other DNA sequences with the same CDR3.

The assay was immunoSEQ multiplex PCR, and TCRdb's table has in-frame clones only and misses some. The sample lists 70,000 to 85,000 clones, approximately 94% seen once, with roughly 8% in the top ten. This specimen was peripheral blood mononuclear cells (PBMCs), taken at baseline. The receptor was isolated from a human donor with classical Hodgkin lymphoma.

CDR3 nucleotide sequence: TGTGCCAGCAGCGTTACTAGCACAGATACGCAGTATTTT. Its translation: CASSVTSTDTQYF. The chain is built from TRBV9 and TRBJ2-3; no reliable D call. Trimming shortened V by 2 bases and J by 0 bases, and 4 bases separated the two germline ends. The CDR3 has 13 amino acids. The germline V gene has CDR1 SGDLS and CDR2 YYNGEE.